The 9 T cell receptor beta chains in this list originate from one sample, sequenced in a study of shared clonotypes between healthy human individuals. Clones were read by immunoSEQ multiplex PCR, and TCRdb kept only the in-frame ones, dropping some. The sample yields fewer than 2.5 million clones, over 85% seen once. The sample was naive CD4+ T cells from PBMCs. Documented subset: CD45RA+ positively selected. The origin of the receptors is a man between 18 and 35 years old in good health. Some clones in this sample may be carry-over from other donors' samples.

CDR3 nucleotide sequence: TGCGCCAGCAGCCAAGGCACGATGGGACTAAGCACAGATACGCAGTATTTT. As protein: CASSQGTMGLSTDTQYF. This chain uses TRBV4-1 with TRBJ2-3, with 7 positions matching TRBD2. This CDR3 region has 17 residues. The ends lost 1 base at V and 0 bases at J; junction bases unmatched: 7. Germline V gene lookup returns CDR1 MGHRA and CDR2 YSYEKL.

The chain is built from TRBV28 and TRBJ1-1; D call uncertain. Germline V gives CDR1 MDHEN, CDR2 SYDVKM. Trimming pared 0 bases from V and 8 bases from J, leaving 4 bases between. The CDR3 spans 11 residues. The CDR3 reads CASSLWSEAFF. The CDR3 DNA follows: TGTGCCAGCAGTTTATGGTCCGAAGCTTTCTTT.

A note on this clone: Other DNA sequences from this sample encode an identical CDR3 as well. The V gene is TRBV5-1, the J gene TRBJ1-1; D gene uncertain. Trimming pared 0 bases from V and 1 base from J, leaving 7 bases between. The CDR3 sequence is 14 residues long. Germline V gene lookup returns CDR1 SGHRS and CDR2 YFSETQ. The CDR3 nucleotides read TGCGCCAGCAGCTTGGATCCGGAGAACACTGAAGCTTTCTTT. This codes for CASSLDPENTEAFF.

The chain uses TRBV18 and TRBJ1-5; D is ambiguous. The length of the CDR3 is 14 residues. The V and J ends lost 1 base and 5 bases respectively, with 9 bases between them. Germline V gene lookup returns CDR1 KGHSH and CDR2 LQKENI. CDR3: CASSPLGPDQPQHF. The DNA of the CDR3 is TGTGCCAGCTCACCACTCGGGCCGGATCAGCCCCAGCATTTT.

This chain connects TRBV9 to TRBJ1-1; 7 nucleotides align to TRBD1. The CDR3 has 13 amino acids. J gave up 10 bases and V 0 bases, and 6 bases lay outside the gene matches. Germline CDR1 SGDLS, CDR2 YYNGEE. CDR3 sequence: CASSVGQGMAAFF. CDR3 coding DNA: TGTGCCAGCAGCGTAGGACAGGGAATGGCAGCTTTCTTT.

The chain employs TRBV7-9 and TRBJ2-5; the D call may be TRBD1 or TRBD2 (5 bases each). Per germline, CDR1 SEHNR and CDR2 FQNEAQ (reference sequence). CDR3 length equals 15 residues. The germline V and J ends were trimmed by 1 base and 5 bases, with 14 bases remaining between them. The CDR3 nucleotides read TGTGCCAGCAGCTTAGGAAGGGGAAGAGGGGAGACCCAGTACTTC. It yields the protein CASSLGRGRGETQYF.

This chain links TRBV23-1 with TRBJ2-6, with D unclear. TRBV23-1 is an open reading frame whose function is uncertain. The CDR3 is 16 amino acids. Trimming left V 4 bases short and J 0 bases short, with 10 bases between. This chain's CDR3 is CASSLGRRSGANVLTF. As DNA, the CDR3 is TGCGCCAGCAGTCTAGGACGTCGCTCTGGGGCCAACGTCCTGACTTTC.

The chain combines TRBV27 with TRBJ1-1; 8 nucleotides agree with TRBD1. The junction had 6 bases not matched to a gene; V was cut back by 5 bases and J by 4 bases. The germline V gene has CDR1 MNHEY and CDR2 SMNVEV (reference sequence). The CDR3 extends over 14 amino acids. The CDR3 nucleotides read TGTGCCAGCAGTCACAGGGGGACAGGCACTGAAGCTTTCTTT. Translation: CASSHRGTGTEAFF.

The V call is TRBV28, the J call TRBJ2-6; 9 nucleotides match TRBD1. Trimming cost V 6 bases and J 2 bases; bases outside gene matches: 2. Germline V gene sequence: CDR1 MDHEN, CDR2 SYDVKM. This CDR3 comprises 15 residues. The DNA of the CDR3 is TGTGCCAGCAGGCGGACAGGGGCTGGGGCCAACGTCCTGACTTTC. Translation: CASRRTGAGANVLTF.